These 5 T cell receptor beta chains came from one sample sequenced in a study of T cells in Graves' hyperthyroidism and ophthalmopathy. From RNA transcripts, TCR beta CDR3 regions were amplified. A first-round RT-PCR of the TCR CDR3 used the HTBI primer set. Via MiXCR, TCRdb re-called the multiplex PCR reads, giving one row per CDR3 protein. The sample consists of approximately 700,000 distinct CDR3 sequences, roughly 45% of them appearing once. The sample was peripheral blood or thyroid tissue (not recorded which). These receptors all stem from an adult man with Graves' disease, either hyperthyroidism or ophthalmopathy (not recorded which).

J is TRBJ1-6 and V is TRBV25-1; D is possibly TRBD1 (5 bases). CDR1 is MGHDK, CDR2 SYGVNS, per germline. The V end lost 6 bases, the J end lost 10 bases, and 16 bases lay between the germline ends. The CDR3 runs to 14 residues. The CDR3 sequence: CASRALGDRSPLHF. CDR3 DNA: TGTGCCAGCAGGGCATTGGGGGATAGATCACCCCTCCACTTT.

This clonotype was recorded many times. The rearrangement joins TRBV7-2 to TRBJ2-5; D call uncertain. V lost 1 base and J 5 bases, leaving 5 bases between the germline ends. There are 12 residues in the CDR3. CDR1 and CDR2 from the germline V gene are SGHTA and FQGNSA. Here the CDR3 DNA reads TGTGCCAGCAGCTTAGGATTGGAGACCCAGTACTTC. The encoded protein is CASSLGLETQYF.

The rearrangement uses TRBV25-1 and TRBJ2-5; maybe TRBD2 (7 bases). There are 15 residues in the CDR3. Trimming cost V 10 bases and J 9 bases, with 27 bases left between them. Germline CDR1 reads MGHDK; CDR2 reads SYGVNS. CDR3 bases: TGTGCCACCAGCCTGGGGACCCGGAGGGAGGGGGCCCAGTACTTC. Its translation is CATSLGTRREGAQYF.

This clonotype came up a few times. V and J are TRBV5-5 and TRBJ1-5; no firm D call. Germline V gene data show CDR1 as SGHKS and CDR2 as YYEKEE (reference sequence). This CDR3 comprises 16 residues. Trimming removed 4 bases from V and 6 bases from J, with 20 bases in between. CDR3 protein: CASSQDGVGEGQPQHF. The CDR3 nucleotides read TGTGCCAGCAGCCAAGATGGGGTCGGGGAAGGTCAGCCCCAGCATTTT.

This chain uses TRBV10-3 with TRBJ2-5, with D maybe TRBD2 (7 bases). The CDR3 extends over 15 amino acids. CDR1 is ENHRY, CDR2 SYGVKD, per germline. The V end lost 3 bases, the J end lost 5 bases, and 16 bases lay between the germline ends. The CDR3 reads CAISDRGGAGETQYF. The CDR3 DNA reads as TGTGCCATCAGTGATCGAGGGGGGGCTGGGGAGACCCAGTACTTC.